The 32 T cell receptor beta chains given below trace back to one sample, sequenced in a study of T cells in Graves' hyperthyroidism and ophthalmopathy (dated by TCRdb to the late 2010s). Library creation used multiplex PCR. These reads were obtained on an Illumina HiSeq 2000. The TCR beta CDR3 regions were amplified from the RNA transcripts. For the first round of RT-PCR on the TCR CDR3, the HTBI primer set was used together with the Qiagen OneStep RT-PCR kit. The raw public reads went through TCRdb reprocessing: fastp at Q25, MiXCR clone calling, in-frame beta chains kept. Here each entry gathers all rows of one CDR3 protein and keeps the most common genes and DNA. This sample holds some 250,000 distinct CDR3 sequences; 13% to 15% were observed only once. The ten most abundant clones make up about 14% of the sample. The specimen was blood. All receptors come from a middle-aged woman with Graves' hyperthyroidism that later progressed to Graves' ophthalmopathy.

The chain couples TRBV18 to TRBJ1-3; no clear D gene. The CDR3 has 16 amino acids. With 0 bases removed from V and 2 bases from J, the gap between germline ends came to 11 bases. The germline V gene has CDR1 KGHSH and CDR2 LQKENI. CDR3 DNA: TGTGCCAGCTCACCACCTTCCTCCAGGACTGGAAACACCATATATTTT. Its translation is CASSPPSSRTGNTIYF. Filled out from reference TRBV18 and TRBJ1-3, the complete variable domain reads NAGVMQNPRHLVRRRGQEARLRCSPMKGHSHVYWYRQLPEEGLKFMVYLQKENIIDESGMPKERFSAEFPKEGPSILRIQQVVRGDSAAYFCASSPPSSRTGNTIYFGEGSWLTVV.

This clonotype showed up many times. The chain carries TRBV2 and TRBJ2-3; 9 bases are a match to TRBD1. The CDR3 runs to 16 residues. The J segment lost 2 bases and the V segment lost 2 bases, leaving 5 bases of the junction unmatched. Germline V gene sequence: CDR1 SNHLY, CDR2 FYNNEI. The CDR3, as DNA: TGTGCCAGCAGTGAATTGGACAGGGGTAACACAGATACGCAGTATTTT. Its translation is CASSELDRGNTDTQYF.

The sample holds many counts of this clonotype. The genes are TRBV15 and TRBJ2-3; TRBD2 matches at 12 bases. V shed 1 base and J 6 bases; nucleotides not matched to a gene: 2. The CDR3 is made up of 15 amino acids. Germline CDR1 is LNHNV and CDR2 is YYDKDF (reference sequence). The chain's CDR3 is CATSRGTSGMDTQYF. CDR3 in DNA: TGTGCCACCAGCAGAGGGACTAGCGGGATGGATACGCAGTATTTT.

This clonotype was detected many times. The genes are TRBV28 and TRBJ2-3; 8 bases are shared with TRBD2. Per germline, CDR1 MDHEN and CDR2 SYDVKM. Trimming took 2 bases from V and 0 from J; bases not matched to a gene: 10. CDR3 length equals 18 residues. Here the CDR3 reads CASSLGWVASGSTDTQYF. The DNA for the CDR3 is TGTGCCAGCAGTTTAGGTTGGGTGGCTAGCGGGAGCACAGATACGCAGTATTTT.

In its sample, this clonotype was seen many times. The chain recombines TRBV5-5 with TRBJ1-2; the D gene is possibly TRBD1 (6 bases). Germline assignment: CDR1 SGHKS and CDR2 YYEKEE (reference sequence). This CDR3 region has 12 residues. With 3 bases removed from V and 8 bases from J, the gap between germline ends came to 11 bases. CDR3: CASSSGTSGYTF. CDR3 in DNA: TGTGCCAGCAGCTCAGGGACATCCGGCTACACCTTC.

In this sample, this clonotype turned up many times. A junction boundary mismatches the germline segment, possibly from a read error. The chain combines TRBV3-1 with TRBJ2-1, with D hard to call. The CDR3 has 15 amino acids. The V gene's germline CDR1 is LGHDT and CDR2 YNNKEL (reference sequence). CDR3 DNA sequence: TGTGCCAGCAGCCAAAGAGGTCTTTACTACCATGAGCAGTTCTTC. Translating it yields CASSQRGLYYHEQFF.

In this sample, this clonotype turned up many times. The chain employs TRBV28 and TRBJ2-1, with 9 bases identical to TRBD2. The CDR3 spans 15 residues. Losses at the gene ends were 6 bases for V and 8 bases for J; bases not matched to a gene: 11. Germline-derived CDR1 and CDR2 are MDHEN and SYDVKM. The CDR3 nucleotides read TGTGCCAGCAGCCCGTCTAGCGGGGTCTTATATGAGCAGTTCTTC. Protein: CASSPSSGVLYEQFF.

The table lists this clonotype with many counts. V usage is TRBV3-1 and J usage is TRBJ1-6, with TRBD1 identical over 10 bases. The V gene end was trimmed by 0 bases and the J gene end by 9 bases; junction bases not matched to a gene: 2. In germline, CDR1 is LGHDT, CDR2 YNNKEL (reference sequence). This CDR3 has 15 amino acids. This chain's CDR3 is CASSQEGTGVSPLHF. DNA of the CDR3: TGTGCCAGCAGCCAAGAGGGGACAGGGGTTTCACCCCTCCACTTT.

The V gene is TRBV29-1, the J gene TRBJ2-5; D possibly corresponds to TRBD1 (6 bases). With 4 bases removed from V and 5 bases from J, the gap between germline ends came to 20 bases. CDR3 length: 15 residues. CDR1 SQVTM and CDR2 ANQGSEA come from the germline V gene. The CDR3 coding sequence is TGCAGCGTTGGGTTGACAGGCACCTCGGTGGAGACCCAGTACTTC. Translated, it gives CSVGLTGTSVETQYF.

In this sample, this clonotype is medium-sized. The chain is built from TRBV6-1 and TRBJ2-7; the match to TRBD2 covers 7 bases. Germline CDR1 and CDR2: MNHNS and SASEGT. With 4 bases clipped from V and 2 bases from J, the junction kept 8 bases outside the gene matches. This CDR3 contains 15 residues. CDR3 residues: CASSASGRLTYEQYF. CDR3 nucleotides: TGTGCCAGCAGTGCTAGCGGCCGTTTAACCTACGAGCAGTACTTC.

This clonotype occurred many times. The rearrangement uses TRBV28 and TRBJ1-1; D gene ambiguous. V was trimmed by 3 bases and J by 0 bases, leaving 5 bases between them. CDR1 is MDHEN and CDR2 is SYDVKM in the germline V gene. The CDR3 sequence is 13 residues long. This CDR3 reads CASSFVMNTEAFF. DNA for the CDR3: TGTGCCAGCAGTTTTGTCATGAACACTGAAGCTTTCTTT.

The table lists this clonotype with many counts. V is TRBV5-5 and J is TRBJ2-3; 13 bases agree with TRBD2. The CDR3 has 18 amino acids. V was clipped by 0 bases and J by 5 bases; unmatched bases: 9. Germline V gives CDR1 SGHKS, CDR2 YYEKEE (reference sequence). The CDR3 nucleotides read TGTGCCAGCAGCTTGGAGGGGACTAGCGGGGCGGGTAGAGATACGCAGTATTTT. The encoded protein is CASSLEGTSGAGRDTQYF.

This clonotype was counted ten times or more. This sequence joins TRBV2 and TRBJ1-1; D is unresolved. V dropped 2 bases and J dropped 5 bases, with 6 bases sitting between them. Germline-derived CDR1 and CDR2 are SNHLY and FYNNEI. This CDR3 contains 12 residues. The CDR3 loop reads CASSEWGTEAFF. As DNA, the CDR3 is TGTGCCAGCAGTGAATGGGGAACTGAAGCTTTCTTT.

This clonotype was observed at least ten times. V gene TRBV10-3 combines with J gene TRBJ2-7; D gene uncertain. Germline CDR1 is ENHRY and CDR2 is SYGVKD. With 6 bases removed from V and 0 bases from J, the gap between germline ends came to 15 bases. The CDR3 runs 15 residues. CDR3 region: CAISAGPQSSYEQYF. The CDR3 DNA reads as TGTGCCATCAGCGCCGGGCCCCAAAGCTCCTACGAGCAGTACTTC.

DNA of the CDR3: TGTGCCAGCTCACGCCTCGAGCTGGACAGAAGTGGGGAGCAGTACTTC. Amino acids: CASSRLELDRSGEQYF. The chain uses TRBV18 and TRBJ2-7; weak D call: TRBD1 (6 bases). V was trimmed by 4 bases and J by 7 bases, leaving 23 bases between them. Germline lookup yields CDR1 KGHSH and CDR2 LQKENI. The CDR3 consists of 16 residues.

The J gene is TRBJ2-2, the V gene TRBV9; the D is unclear. Germline V lookup: CDR1 SGDLS, CDR2 YYNGEE. V was shortened by 0 bases and J by 6 bases, with 9 bases between the two germline ends. The CDR3 is made up of 14 amino acids. The CDR3 DNA follows: TGTGCCAGCAGCGTAGCTAAATGGTCCGGGGAGCTGTTTTTT. Protein sequence: CASSVAKWSGELFF.

This clonotype was seen a handful of times. The CDR3 is CASSGTTNSNEQFF. DNA for the CDR3: TGTGCCAGCAGTGGGACAACGAATAGCAATGAGCAGTTCTTC. J is TRBJ2-1 and V is TRBV6-1, with TRBD1 as a possible D gene (5 bases). This CDR3 has 14 residues. CDR1 and CDR2 (germline): MNHNS, SASEGT. With 4 bases removed from V and 6 bases from J, the gap between germline ends came to 13 bases.

The table lists this clonotype with many counts. V usage is TRBV4-1 and J usage is TRBJ1-1; 8 bases are a match to TRBD1. Germline values: CDR1 MGHRA, CDR2 YSYEKL. The V gene end was trimmed by 1 base and the J gene end by 1 base; junction bases not matched to a gene: 2. The CDR3 has 15 amino acids. CDR3 sequence: CASSQGTGGNTEAFF. In DNA, the CDR3 is TGCGCCAGCAGCCAAGGCACAGGGGGGAACACTGAAGCTTTCTTT.

At least ten counts were recorded for this clonotype. The rearrangement uses TRBV24-1 and TRBJ2-1; 14 positions match TRBD2. V shed 1 base and J 6 bases; nucleotides not matched to a gene: 13. The germline V gene has CDR1 KGHDR and CDR2 SFDVKD. The CDR3 consists of 20 residues. The CDR3 DNA is TGTGCCACCAGTGATTTCAACCGACGACTAGCGGGAGGGCCAAGCAATGAGCAGTTCTTC. It yields the protein CATSDFNRRLAGGPSNEQFF.

This clonotype was counted at least ten times. CDR3 sequence: CASSFGDRVYEQYF. In DNA form, the CDR3 reads TGTGCCAGCAGTTTCGGGGACAGGGTCTACGAGCAGTACTTC. The chain employs TRBV28 and TRBJ2-7; 9 bases match TRBD1. After removal of 3 bases from V and 3 bases from J, the junction contained 3 bases not matched to a gene. There are 14 residues in the CDR3. Germline CDR1 is MDHEN and CDR2 is SYDVKM.

This clonotype has more than one count but fewer than ten. The genes are TRBV19 and TRBJ2-1; 7 bases agree with TRBD2. V shed 8 bases, J shed 9 bases, and the junction held 13 bases outside the gene matches. Per germline, CDR1 LNHDA and CDR2 SQIVND (reference sequence). This CDR3 spans 14 amino acids. DNA of the CDR3: TGTGCCAGTGGTCATGGGTGGGAGGGCCGTGAGCAGTTCTTC. Amino acid sequence: CASGHGWEGREQFF.

This clonotype was detected ten times or more. The chain recombines TRBV7-2 with TRBJ2-2; 9 nucleotides match TRBD2. Germline trimming cut 2 bases from V and 4 bases from J; bases unmatched to any gene: 5. CDR3 length: 16 residues. From germline, CDR1 is SGHTA and CDR2 FQGNSA. The CDR3: CASSLPVAGVTGELFF. For the CDR3, the DNA is TGTGCCAGCAGCTTACCGGTAGCGGGAGTCACCGGGGAGCTGTTTTTT.

In its sample, this clonotype was seen a few times. The chain joins TRBV12-5 to TRBJ2-5; D may correspond to TRBD1 or TRBD2 (5 bases each). In germline, CDR1 is LGHNT, CDR2 FRNRAP. The CDR3 is made up of 15 amino acids. V gave up 7 bases and J gave up 3 bases, with 18 bases separating them. The CDR3 bases are TGTGCTAGTGACGATCGACTAATGGGGGAAGAGACCCAGTACTTC. Residues: CASDDRLMGEETQYF.

This clonotype was counted many times. V and J are TRBV10-3 and TRBJ1-1; no definite D call. V was clipped by 6 bases and J by 7 bases, with 9 bases between them. Germline CDR1 ENHRY, CDR2 SYGVKD. The CDR3 loop spans 11 amino acids. The CDR3 DNA reads TGTGCCATCAGCACGACGGATGAAGCTTTCTTT. This encodes CAISTTDEAFF.

The chain combines TRBV10-2 with TRBJ1-2; no clear D gene. The V end was cut by 9 bases, the J end by 3 bases, with 8 bases between. The CDR3 loop spans 11 amino acids. Germline values: CDR1 WSHSY, CDR2 SAAADI. The CDR3 DNA reads as TGCGCCAGTGGATGGGACTATGGCTACACCTTC. This encodes CASGWDYGYTF.

This clonotype was recorded many times. The chain has TRBV12-3 or TRBV12-4 and TRBJ1-2; maybe TRBD1 (6 bases). V lost 5 bases, J lost 5 bases, and 30 bases lay in between. The CDR3 spans 19 residues. The DNA of the CDR3 is TGTGCCAGCAGTCATACCGGGACAACTCCTCGACACCCCCGTTATGGCTACACCTTC. Residues: CASSHTGTTPRHPRYGYTF.

This clonotype occurred many times. V and J are TRBV4-2 and TRBJ2-7, with 7 bases identical to TRBD2. Germline CDR1 reads LGHNA; CDR2 reads YNFKEQ. The CDR3 extends over 16 amino acids. Trimming at V came to 1 base and at J to 0 bases, leaving 6 bases not matched to a gene. The CDR3 loop is CASSQAYSSGSYEQYF. The CDR3 bases are TGTGCCAGCAGCCAAGCCTATTCTAGCGGCTCCTACGAGCAGTACTTC.

This clonotype occurred many times. V and J are TRBV19 and TRBJ1-4, with D hard to call. V was trimmed by 3 bases and J by 8 bases, leaving 16 bases between them. The CDR3 loop spans 15 amino acids. CDR1 LNHDA and CDR2 SQIVND come from the germline V gene (reference sequence). The CDR3 is CASSMAPGAAEKLFF. CDR3 sequence (DNA): TGTGCCAGTAGTATGGCCCCGGGCGCGGCCGAAAAACTGTTTTTT.

Of note for this clonotype: A much larger clonotype is one base distant, so this may be a read error. J is TRBJ1-4 and V is TRBV15; D not certain. Germline V gene lookup returns CDR1 LNHNV and CDR2 YYDKDF (reference sequence). The CDR3 consists of 13 residues. The CDR3 DNA reads TGTGCCACCTGCAGAGAGGATGATGAAAAACTGTTTTTT. It translates to CATCREDDEKLFF.

This clonotype was counted ten times or more. The chain is built from TRBV28 and TRBJ2-7, with 9 bases aligning to TRBD1. The V gene's germline CDR1 is MDHEN and CDR2 SYDVKM. The CDR3 has 14 amino acids. With V trimmed by 6 bases and J by 7 bases, 10 bases remained unmatched. The CDR3 sequence is CASSPWTGAREQYF. The CDR3 DNA is TGTGCCAGCAGCCCGTGGACAGGGGCACGAGAGCAGTACTTC.

The sample holds many counts of this clonotype. V usage is TRBV2 and J usage is TRBJ2-3, with TRBD1 matching over 8 bases. CDR3 length: 17 amino acids. Germline V gene sequence: CDR1 SNHLY, CDR2 FYNNEI. V was clipped by 9 bases and J by 0 bases; unmatched bases: 14. The chain's CDR3 is CASEGQGWDGSTDTQYF. The DNA for the CDR3 is TGTGCCAGTGAAGGACAGGGATGGGATGGTAGCACAGATACGCAGTATTTT.

The chain couples TRBV6-1 to TRBJ1-1; D unclear. The germline V gene has CDR1 MNHNS and CDR2 SASEGT. The CDR3 has 13 residues. V lost 5 bases and J lost 3, with 10 bases in between. The CDR3 is CASSYGPDTEAFF. In DNA, the CDR3 is TGTGCCAGCAGTTATGGACCCGACACTGAAGCTTTCTTT.